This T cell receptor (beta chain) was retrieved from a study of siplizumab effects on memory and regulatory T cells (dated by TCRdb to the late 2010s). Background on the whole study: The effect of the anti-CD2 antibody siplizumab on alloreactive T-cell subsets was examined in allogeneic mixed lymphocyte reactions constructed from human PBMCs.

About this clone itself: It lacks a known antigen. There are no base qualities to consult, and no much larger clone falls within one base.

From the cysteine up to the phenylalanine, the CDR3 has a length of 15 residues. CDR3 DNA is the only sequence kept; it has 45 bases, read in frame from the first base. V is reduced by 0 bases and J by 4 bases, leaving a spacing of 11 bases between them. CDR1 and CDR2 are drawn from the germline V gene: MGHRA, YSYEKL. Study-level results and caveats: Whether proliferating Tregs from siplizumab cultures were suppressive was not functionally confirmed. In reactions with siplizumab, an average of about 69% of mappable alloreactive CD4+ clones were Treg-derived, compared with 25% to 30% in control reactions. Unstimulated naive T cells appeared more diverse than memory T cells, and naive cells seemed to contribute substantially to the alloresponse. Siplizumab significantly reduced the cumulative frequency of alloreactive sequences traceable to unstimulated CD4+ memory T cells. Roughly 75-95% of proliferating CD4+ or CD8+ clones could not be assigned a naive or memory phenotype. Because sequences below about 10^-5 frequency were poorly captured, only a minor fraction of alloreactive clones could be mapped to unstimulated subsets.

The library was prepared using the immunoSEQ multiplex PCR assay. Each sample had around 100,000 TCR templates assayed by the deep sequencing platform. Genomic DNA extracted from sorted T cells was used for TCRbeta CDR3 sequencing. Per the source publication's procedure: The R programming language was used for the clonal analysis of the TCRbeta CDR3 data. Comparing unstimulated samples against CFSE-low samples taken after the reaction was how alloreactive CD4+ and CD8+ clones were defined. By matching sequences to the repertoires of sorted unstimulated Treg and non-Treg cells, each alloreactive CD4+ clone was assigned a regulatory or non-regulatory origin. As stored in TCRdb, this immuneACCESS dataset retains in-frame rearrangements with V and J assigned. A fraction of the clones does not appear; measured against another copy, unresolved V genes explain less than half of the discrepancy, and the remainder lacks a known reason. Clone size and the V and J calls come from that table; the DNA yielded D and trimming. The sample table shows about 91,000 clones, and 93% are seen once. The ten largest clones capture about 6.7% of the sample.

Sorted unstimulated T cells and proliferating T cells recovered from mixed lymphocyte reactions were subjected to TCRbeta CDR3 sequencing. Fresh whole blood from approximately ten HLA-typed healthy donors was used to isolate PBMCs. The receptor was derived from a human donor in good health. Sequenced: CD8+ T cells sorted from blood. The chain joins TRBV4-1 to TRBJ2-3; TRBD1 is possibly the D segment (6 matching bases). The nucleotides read TGCGCCAGCAGCCAAGAGAACAGGGTCGCAGATACGCAGTATTTT. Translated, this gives CASSQENRVADTQYF.